A single sample is the source of the 20 T cell receptor beta chains below, sequenced in a study of T cell responses to AZD1222 COVID-19 vaccine. TCRdb keeps only in-frame clones here, not all; method: immunoSEQ multiplex PCR. The data show 150,000 to 200,000 clones, over 85% seen once. The specimen comprised peripheral blood, sampled 28 days after the second dose of the MenACWY control vaccine. Receptors originate from an adult who received the MenACWY meningococcal vaccine as a control.

This clone appeared once. The chain links TRBV4-1 to TRBJ1-5; weak D call: TRBD1 (5 bases). The CDR3 is 16 residues long. The germline gives CDR1 MGHRA, CDR2 YSYEKL. The ends were cut back, 0 bases at V and 11 bases at J, with 20 bases in the middle. The CDR3 sequence: CASSQDPGQSTGAQHF. In DNA form, the CDR3 reads TGCGCCAGCAGCCAAGATCCCGGGCAATCAACGGGGGCCCAGCATTTT.

The chain recombines TRBV7-3 with TRBJ2-7; TRBD2 matches 7 bases. This CDR3 has 13 amino acids. Germline-derived CDR1 and CDR2 are SGHTA and FQGTGA. Germline trimming cut 0 bases from V and 7 bases from J; bases unmatched to any gene: 3. CDR3 sequence reads: CASSLTPSGEQYF. The CDR3 DNA follows: TGTGCCAGCAGCTTAACCCCTAGCGGTGAGCAGTACTTC. Full variable domain (outside the CDR3, taken from reference TRBV7-3 and TRBJ2-7): GAGVSQTPSNKVTEKGKYVELRCDPISGHTALYWYRQSLGQGPEFLIYFQGTGAADDSGLPNDRFFAVRPEGSVSTLKIQRTERGDSAVYLCASSLTPSGEQYFGPGTRLTVT.

The rearrangement uses TRBV29-1 and TRBJ1-5, with D possibly matching TRBD1 (5 bases). The V gene's germline CDR1 is SQVTM and CDR2 ANQGSEA. With 6 bases removed from V and 0 bases from J, the gap between germline ends came to 9 bases. The CDR3 is made up of 13 amino acids. The CDR3 DNA sequence: TGCAGCGTAGTGACAGTTAGCAATCAGCCCCAGCATTTT. Protein sequence: CSVVTVSNQPQHF.

The chain recombines TRBV10-3 with TRBJ1-2; no clear D gene. This CDR3 is built from 14 residues. V was cut by 7 bases and J by 4 bases, with 16 bases left in between. CDR1 and CDR2 from the germline V gene are ENHRY and SYGVKD. CDR3 amino acids: CAITEKRELYGYTF. In DNA form, the CDR3 reads TGTGCCATCACCGAGAAAAGGGAACTCTATGGCTACACCTTC.

The genes are TRBV2 and TRBJ2-2; 7 nucleotides align to TRBD2. The CDR3 covers 13 residues. J gave up 5 bases and V 7 bases, and 4 bases lay outside the gene matches. CDR1 and CDR2 (germline): SNHLY, FYNNEI. CDR3 region: CASILARTGELFF. CDR3 sequence (DNA): TGTGCCAGCATACTAGCGCGTACCGGGGAGCTGTTTTTT.

J is TRBJ1-2 and V is TRBV18, with TRBD1 as a possible D gene (6 bases). Germline CDR1 KGHSH, CDR2 LQKENI. Trimming shortened V by 0 bases and J by 3 bases, and 8 bases separated the two germline ends. The CDR3 length is 14 residues. Here the CDR3 reads CASSPPGGYYGYTF. CDR3 DNA: TGTGCCAGCTCACCACCAGGGGGATACTATGGCTACACCTTC.

This chain uses TRBV5-1 with TRBJ1-1, with a weak D call TRBD1 (5 bases). V was trimmed by 0 bases and J by 3 bases, leaving 12 bases between them. In germline, CDR1 is SGHRS, CDR2 YFSETQ. This CDR3 has 15 residues. The CDR3 nucleotides read TGCGCCAGCAGCTTGGCGGGGGTCGGGGACACTGAAGCTTTCTTT. Translating gives CASSLAGVGDTEAFF.

This sequence joins TRBV19 and TRBJ2-5, with 7 bases matching TRBD2. In germline, CDR1 is LNHDA, CDR2 SQIVND (reference sequence). V trimming: 5 bases; J trimming: 5 bases; junction bases outside the gene matches: 11. The CDR3 is made up of 15 amino acids. DNA for the CDR3: TGTGCCAGTAGTTTGCGGGAGTACGGGGGGGAGACCCAGTACTTC. Its protein product is CASSLREYGGETQYF. Together with reference TRBV19 and TRBJ2-5, the CDR3 gives the full variable domain: DGGITQSPKYLFRKEGQNVTLSCEQNLNHDAMYWYRQDPGQGLRLIYYSQIVNDFQKGDIAEGYSVSREKKESFPLTVTSAQKNPTAFYLCASSLREYGGETQYFGPGTRLLVL.

In its sample, this clone was seen once. The chain uses TRBV24-1 and TRBJ1-1; TRBD1 aligns across 8 bases. This CDR3 has 15 residues. V lost 5 bases and J lost 5; bases outside the gene matches: 9. Germline values: CDR1 KGHDR, CDR2 SFDVKD. The CDR3 here is CATSATGTGGTEAFF. CDR3 sequence (DNA): TGTGCCACCAGTGCTACCGGGACAGGAGGGACTGAAGCTTTCTTT.

This rearrangement joins TRBV3-1 (or the pseudogene TRBV3-2) to TRBJ1-2, with TRBD1 matching 7 bases. The CDR3 loop spans 15 amino acids. V shed 2 bases, J shed 6 bases, and the junction held 9 bases outside the gene matches. Per germline, CDR1 LGHDT and CDR2 YNNKEL (reference sequence). The CDR3 here is CASSQSVQGRDGYTF. As DNA, the CDR3 is TGTGCCAGCAGCCAAAGCGTACAGGGGAGGGATGGCTACACCTTC.

The gene calls are TRBV28 and TRBJ2-3, with a weak D call TRBD2 (6 bases). Trimming removed 5 bases from V and 9 bases from J, with 9 bases in between. CDR1 is MDHEN, CDR2 SYDVKM, per germline. The CDR3 covers 11 residues. CDR3 bases: TGTGCCAGCAGTACCGCGGGGACGCAGTATTTT. It encodes CASSTAGTQYF. The complete variable domain, with remaining parts taken from reference TRBV28 and TRBJ2-3, reads DVKVTQSSRYLVKRTGEKVFLECVQDMDHENMFWYRQDPGLGLRLIYFSYDVKMKEKGDIPEGYSVSREKKERFSLILESASTNQTSMYLCASSTAGTQYFGPGTRLTVL.

This chain connects TRBV27 to TRBJ2-7, with 9 bases matching TRBD1. The germline CDR1 and CDR2 sequences are MNHEY and SMNVEV (reference sequence). The CDR3 loop spans 15 amino acids. The V gene end was trimmed by 4 bases and the J gene end by 5 bases; junction bases not matched to a gene: 9. As DNA, the CDR3 is TGTGCCAGCAGTTCCCCGGGACAGGGCCATCACGAGCAGTACTTC. Translation gives CASSSPGQGHHEQYF.

V gene TRBV5-6 combines with J gene TRBJ2-5; 12 nucleotides match TRBD2. Germline CDR1 reads SGHDT; CDR2 reads YYEEEE. The CDR3 has 16 amino acids. The junction had 7 bases not matched to a gene; V was cut back by 2 bases and J by 5 bases. The CDR3 sequence is CASSLRLAGVGETQYF. The CDR3 DNA is TGTGCCAGCAGCTTACGACTAGCGGGAGTAGGGGAGACCCAGTACTTC.

This clone showed up just once. The chain joins TRBV3-1 (or the pseudogene TRBV3-2) to TRBJ2-1; D ambiguous. Germline V CDR1 and CDR2: LGHDT, YNNKEL (reference sequence). Trimming stripped 4 bases from V and 9 bases from J, with 10 bases between. The CDR3 runs 12 residues. CDR3 residues: CASSLVSSEQFF. The DNA of the CDR3 is TGTGCCAGCAGCCTAGTCTCCTCTGAGCAGTTCTTC.

The gene calls are TRBV5-1 and TRBJ2-7; D uncertain. V lost 1 base, J lost 2 bases, and 10 bases lay in between. This CDR3 spans 14 amino acids. Germline V gene sequence: CDR1 SGHRS, CDR2 YFSETQ. Written as DNA, the CDR3 is TGCGCCAGCAGCTTGCCGACGGGTGCCTACGAGCAGTACTTC. Its translation is CASSLPTGAYEQYF.

In DNA, the CDR3 is TGTGCCAGCAGCCATCCGACAGGAGCCTACAATGAGCAGTTCTTC. Protein: CASSHPTGAYNEQFF. The chain is built from TRBV3-1 (or the pseudogene TRBV3-2) and TRBJ2-1; TRBD1 is a possible D gene (6 bases). V lost 3 bases and J 2 bases, leaving 11 bases between the germline ends. The CDR3 consists of 15 residues. Germline V lookup: CDR1 LGHDT, CDR2 YNNKEL (reference sequence).

The CDR3 nucleotides read TGTGCCAGCAGTCCTCGGGGGCCCAGGGCCCAGCCCCAGCATTTT. Protein: CASSPRGPRAQPQHF. This chain joins TRBV28 and TRBJ1-5; possibly TRBD1 for D (6 bases). The germline gives CDR1 MDHEN, CDR2 SYDVKM. CDR3 length equals 15 residues. V lost 5 bases and J 7 bases, leaving 18 bases between the germline ends.

This clone was detected only once. J is TRBJ1-1 and V is TRBV4-3, with D maybe TRBD1 (5 bases). Germline values: CDR1 LGHNA, CDR2 YSLEER. The V gene lost 1 base and the J gene lost 4 bases, with 16 bases spanning the gap. The CDR3 has 16 residues. For the CDR3, the DNA is TGCGCCAGCAGCCAAGTAGGGGCAGCGAGCCTCACTGAAGCTTTCTTT. Protein sequence: CASSQVGAASLTEAFF.

Here the CDR3 reads CASTKGNQETQYF. In DNA form, the CDR3 reads TGTGCCAGTACGAAGGGGAACCAAGAGACCCAGTACTTC. The V call is TRBV19, the J call TRBJ2-5, with D maybe TRBD1 (5 bases). Trimming took off 7 bases at V and 0 bases at J, with 9 bases between the two ends. Germline V lookup: CDR1 LNHDA, CDR2 SQIVND (reference sequence). The CDR3 loop spans 13 amino acids.

The genes are TRBV7-9 and TRBJ1-1; TRBD1 might be the D (6 bases). Germline values: CDR1 SEHNR, CDR2 FQNEAQ (reference sequence). Trimming left V 7 bases short and J 0 bases short, with 21 bases between. This CDR3 region has 17 residues. The CDR3 here is CASTPMGGLKMNTEAFF. As DNA, the CDR3 is TGTGCCAGCACCCCCATGGGGGGGCTAAAGATGAACACTGAAGCTTTCTTT.